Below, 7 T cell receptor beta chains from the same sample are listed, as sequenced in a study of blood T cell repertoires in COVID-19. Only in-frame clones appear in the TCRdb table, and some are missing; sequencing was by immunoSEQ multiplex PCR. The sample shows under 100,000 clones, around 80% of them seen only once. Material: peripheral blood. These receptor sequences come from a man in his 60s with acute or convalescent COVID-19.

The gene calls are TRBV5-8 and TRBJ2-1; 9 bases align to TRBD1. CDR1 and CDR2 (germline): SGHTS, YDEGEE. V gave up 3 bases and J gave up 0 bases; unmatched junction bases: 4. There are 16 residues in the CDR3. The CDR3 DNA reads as TGTGCCAGCAGCTCGACAGGGGGAGTCTCCTACAATGAGCAGTTCTTC. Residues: CASSSTGGVSYNEQFF.

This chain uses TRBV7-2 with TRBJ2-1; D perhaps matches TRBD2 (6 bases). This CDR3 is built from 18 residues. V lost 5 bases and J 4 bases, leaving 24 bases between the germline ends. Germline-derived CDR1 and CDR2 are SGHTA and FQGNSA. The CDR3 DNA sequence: TGTGCCAGCAGCCCCGTGGCGGGCGGGGTCTCCTTGTACAATGAGCAGTTCTTC. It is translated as CASSPVAGGVSLYNEQFF.

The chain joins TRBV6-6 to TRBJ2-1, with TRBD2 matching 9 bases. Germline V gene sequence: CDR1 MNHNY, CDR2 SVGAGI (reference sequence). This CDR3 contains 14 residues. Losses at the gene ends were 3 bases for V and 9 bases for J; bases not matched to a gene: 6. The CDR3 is CASSYGREGLEQFF. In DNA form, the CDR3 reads TGTGCCAGCAGTTATGGGCGGGAGGGCCTTGAGCAGTTCTTC.

CDR3 protein: CASSDGLSLSPKAFF. CDR3 nucleotides: TGTGCCAGCAGTGACGGACTTTCTCTTTCCCCCAAAGCTTTCTTT. V usage is TRBV6-1 and J usage is TRBJ1-1; D remains ambiguous. The CDR3 runs to 15 residues. Trimming took off 3 bases at V and 9 bases at J, with 20 bases between the two ends. CDR1 and CDR2 (germline): MNHNS, SASEGT.

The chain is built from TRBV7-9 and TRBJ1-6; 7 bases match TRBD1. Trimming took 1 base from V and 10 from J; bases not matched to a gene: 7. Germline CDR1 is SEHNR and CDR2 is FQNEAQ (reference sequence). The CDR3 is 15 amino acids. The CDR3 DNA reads TGTGCCAGCAGCTTAGGTATCAGGGGGGAGTCACCCCTCCACTTT. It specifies CASSLGIRGESPLHF.

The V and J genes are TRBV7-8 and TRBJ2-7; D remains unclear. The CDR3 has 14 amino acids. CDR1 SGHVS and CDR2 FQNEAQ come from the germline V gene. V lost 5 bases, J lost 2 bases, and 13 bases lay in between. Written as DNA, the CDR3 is TGTGCCAGCAGCCCCGCGGAGCTAACCTACGAGCAGTACTTC. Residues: CASSPAELTYEQYF.

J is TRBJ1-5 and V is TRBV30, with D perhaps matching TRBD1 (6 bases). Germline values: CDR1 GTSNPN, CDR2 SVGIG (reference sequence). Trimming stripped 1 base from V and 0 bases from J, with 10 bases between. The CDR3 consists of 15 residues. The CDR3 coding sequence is TGTGCCTGGAGTGGGGGGACACATAGCAATCAGCCCCAGCATTTT. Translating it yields CAWSGGTHSNQPQHF.